This T cell receptor (beta chain) was identified during a study of vaccination effects on CD4 cells after COVID-19. Turning to the study itself: Two doses of BNT162b2 or mRNA-1273 vaccine were administered to participants.

Concerning this clone itself: Antigen unknown.

V shed 0 bases and J shed 5 bases, with 9 bases lying between them. The V gene's germline CDR1 is SGHNT and CDR2 YYREEE (reference sequence). The CDR3 has 15 amino acids. Following 10 days of culture, CD4+ T cells were isolated. Measured with immunoSEQ multiplex PCR; TCRdb has only the in-frame clones, and not every one. The sample records around 30,000 clones, 65% being singletons. Specimen: CD4+ T cells from PBMCs cultured without peptide, collected before COVID-19 vaccination. The chain is built from TRBV5-4 and TRBJ1-6; unclear D gene. The receptor was isolated from a human donor who received a COVID-19 vaccine. Written as DNA, the CDR3 is TGTGCCAGCAGCTTGGAAGGAGGCCATAATTCACCCCTCCACTTT. Its protein product is CASSLEGGHNSPLHF.